What follows describes a single TCR beta chain. Its target is unknown. CDR3 length equals 15 residues. Germline CDR1 is MGHRA and CDR2 is YSYEKL. V lost 0 bases, J lost 6 bases, and 14 bases lay in between. This record belongs to a study of long-term antiretroviral therapy in people with HIV. Notes on the study in general: Increased diversity was seen after ART, yet it remained lower than in transplant donor controls. Repertoires with HIV possessed tighter CDR3 length spans than those of controls.

With survey level as its setting, the immunoSEQ assay was v3.0. The repertoire was sequenced with immunoSEQ multiplex PCR; TCRdb's copy has only in-frame clones and lacks some. The table includes about 29,000 clones, about 96% detected once. The clonotype was recovered from a man younger than 45 with HIV. This sample comprised unsorted PBMCs, obtained 5.3 years after starting antiretroviral therapy. The rearrangement uses TRBV4-1 and TRBJ1-2, with no clear D. The CDR3 region has the DNA TGCGCCAGCAGCCAAGATAAGCCCAGGTATGATGGCTACACCTTC. Encoded protein: CASSQDKPRYDGYTF.